This TCR beta chain was sequenced during a study of quantifying T cell responses using KT2 cells. For the study at large: TCR alpha and beta constant-region primers primed reverse transcription of RNA.

Known numbers of the T cell clone KT2 were added to PBMC. This clonotype has a handful of counts. The cDNA 3' end received a ligated oligonucleotide with a UMI. The first PCR ran around 4 cycles with an equimolar RC1.1 and RC1.2 beta primer mix. TCRdb re-called the UMI-ligation and nested PCR reads with MiXCR, one entry per CDR3 protein. The data show 40,000 or so distinct CDR3 sequences, more than 15% seen once. Trimming left V 3 bases short and J 0 bases short, with 11 bases between. The germline V gene has CDR1 SGHRS and CDR2 YFSETQ. The CDR3 length is 15 residues. What was sequenced was PBMCs spiked with cells of the T cell clone KT2. The J gene is TRBJ2-3, the V gene TRBV5-1; D is perhaps TRBD1 (6 bases). This TCR came from a human donor. The CDR3 protein is CASSWAGASTDTQYF. The CDR3 bases are TGCGCCAGCAGCTGGGCAGGGGCTAGCACAGATACGCAGTATTTT.